This TCR beta chain originates from a study of T-cell reconstitution after alpha-beta-depleted transplantation in children. Unique molecular identifiers were incorporated when the TCRbeta library was constructed. TCRdb reanalysed the PCR reads using MiXCR and keeps one entry per CDR3 protein. The table has about 610,000 distinct CDR3 sequences, 10% seen once. At least ten counts were recorded for this clonotype. Germline CDR1 and CDR2: SGHVS and FQNEAQ. The V segment lost 1 base and the J segment 7 bases; nucleotides outside the gene matches: 6. There are 15 residues in the CDR3. The sample here was PBMCs from the stem cell graft donor, taken from the stem cell graft. This chain joins TRBV7-8 and TRBJ2-1; TRBD2 agrees at 8 bases. The TCR was taken from a human donor who donated a stem cell graft to a child with acute myeloid leukemia. CDR3: CASSLGRAGVNEQFF. The CDR3 nucleotides read TGTGCCAGCAGCTTAGGTCGAGCGGGAGTTAATGAGCAGTTCTTC.